This T cell receptor beta chain was identified during a study of T cells after yellow fever vaccination. Germline assignment: CDR1 LNHDA and CDR2 SQIVND (reference sequence). This CDR3 spans 17 amino acids. V was clipped by 0 bases and J by 4 bases, with 19 bases between them. The TCR cDNA carried a universal primer site and UMIs from 5'RACE template switching. TCRdb independently ran MiXCR on the 5' RACE reads; one entry per CDR3 protein. The sample has a few hundred thousand distinct CDR3 sequences, about 5.2% seen once. The source material was CD4+ T cells sorted from PBMCs, sampled on the day of the yellow fever booster vaccination. This sequence joins TRBV19 and TRBJ2-7; TRBD1 might be the D (6 bases). The receptor's source is a man in his late teens or twenties who received the YFV17D yellow fever vaccine. The DNA for the CDR3 is TGTGCCAGTAGTATAGACCTCTCAGCCGGGACAACGTACGAGCAGTACTTC. Protein sequence: CASSIDLSAGTTYEQYF.